The 8 T cell receptor beta chains below all came from one sample that was sequenced in a study of blood T cell repertoires in COVID-19. Generated by immunoSEQ multiplex PCR, the TCRdb table keeps only in-frame clones and is missing some. The data show 430,000 or so clones, around nine tenths seen once. The sample was PBMCs or T cells enriched from blood (not recorded which). The origin of the receptors is a woman aged 40 to 50 who had recovered from COVID-19.

The rearrangement uses TRBV6-2 or TRBV6-3 and TRBJ2-5; 10 bases align to TRBD1. Unmatched junction bases numbered 5, after V lost 1 base and J lost 0 bases. This CDR3 region has 17 residues. Germline values: CDR1 MNHEY, CDR2 SVGEGT. The CDR3 loop reads CASSYYRDRGHQETQYF. In DNA form, the CDR3 reads TGTGCCAGCAGTTACTATAGGGACAGGGGCCACCAAGAGACCCAGTACTTC.

The V and J genes are TRBV5-1 and TRBJ1-2; 9 nucleotides align to TRBD1. CDR1 and CDR2 (germline): SGHRS, YFSETQ. J was trimmed by 8 bases and V by 2 bases; bases with no gene match: 7. The CDR3 spans 14 residues. Written as DNA, the CDR3 is TGCGCCAGCAGCTTAGAGGACAGGGGTAAGGGCTACACCTTC. Translating gives CASSLEDRGKGYTF.

The chain joins TRBV10-3 to TRBJ1-2, with no clear D. Germline V gene lookup returns CDR1 ENHRY and CDR2 SYGVKD. CDR3 length: 18 residues. Trimming stripped 4 bases from V and 0 bases from J, with 21 bases between. This CDR3 reads CAISGYPAGVATNYGYTF. CDR3 DNA sequence: TGTGCCATCAGTGGCTACCCCGCCGGGGTAGCGACTAACTATGGCTACACCTTC.

The rearrangement links TRBV27 to TRBJ2-1; TRBD2 matches at 7 bases. The CDR3 consists of 12 residues. The J segment lost 5 bases and the V segment lost 8 bases, leaving 3 bases of the junction unmatched. The germline CDR1 and CDR2 sequences are MNHEY and SMNVEV (reference sequence). Here the CDR3 reads CASAGENNEQFF. The CDR3 region has the DNA TGTGCCAGCGCGGGGGAGAACAATGAGCAGTTCTTC.

V usage is TRBV7-2 and J usage is TRBJ1-5, with a tentative D call TRBD1 (6 bases). The CDR3 has 16 residues. CDR1 and CDR2 (germline): SGHTA, FQGNSA. Trimming took off 2 bases at V and 3 bases at J, with 14 bases between the two ends. The CDR3 reads CASSLRTGSNNQPQHF. The CDR3 nucleotides are TGTGCCAGCAGCTTACGAACAGGGAGTAACAATCAGCCCCAGCATTTT.

DNA for the CDR3: TGTGCCAGCAGCAAACAGGGCGGCGGAAACACCATATATTTT. Amino acid sequence: CASSKQGGGNTIYF. The chain links TRBV27 to TRBJ1-3; perhaps TRBD1 as D (6 bases). The CDR3 is made up of 14 amino acids. Trimming shortened V by 6 bases and J by 4 bases, and 13 bases separated the two germline ends. Looked up from germline, CDR1 is MNHEY and CDR2 is SMNVEV (reference sequence).

The CDR3 DNA sequence: TGTGCCAGCAGCTTTCGGGCGGGAATTGGCAATGAGCAGTTCTTC. Translated: CASSFRAGIGNEQFF. This chain joins TRBV7-2 and TRBJ2-1, with D perhaps TRBD2 (6 bases). There are 15 residues in the CDR3. Deletions cut 3 bases from V and 6 bases from J, with 15 bases between. Germline V CDR1 and CDR2: SGHTA, FQGNSA.

V is TRBV5-1 and J is TRBJ2-5, with D tentatively TRBD2 (6 bases). The V end lost 0 bases, the J end lost 3 bases, and 9 bases lay between the germline ends. Germline CDR1 reads SGHRS; CDR2 reads YFSETQ. The CDR3 loop spans 14 amino acids. The CDR3 protein is CASSLAGTEETQYF. CDR3 sequence (DNA): TGCGCCAGCAGCTTGGCCGGGACTGAAGAGACCCAGTACTTC.